The sequence of this T cell receptor (beta chain) was determined in a study of shared clonotypes between healthy human individuals. Study-level findings and limits: Naive subsets typically showed greater estimated richness than memory subsets.

Concerning this clone: The antigen is undetermined. The same CDR3 is also encoded by other DNA sequences in this sample.

Sorted subsets were amplified in replicate PCRs using approximately 0.2 ug DNA, approximately 30,000 T cell genomes. Some clones are missing from TCRdb's copy, which holds only in-frame ones; the method was immunoSEQ multiplex PCR. The data show 2 million to 2.5 million clones, less than 95% seen once. The V segment lost 4 bases and the J segment 5 bases; nucleotides outside the gene matches: 6. Germline CDR1 is SGHRS and CDR2 is YFSETQ. This CDR3 has 14 amino acids. Sequenced input: naive CD4+ T cells from PBMCs. Subset here: CD45RA+ positively selected. The V and J genes are TRBV5-1 and TRBJ2-5, with 9 bases that match TRBD2. This sequence was found in a man younger than 30 in good health. Some clones in this sample may be carry-over from other donors' samples. The CDR3 spells CASSGGLAGETQYF. For the CDR3, the DNA is TGCGCCAGCAGCGGGGGACTAGCTGGGGAGACCCAGTACTTC.